These 15 T cell receptor beta chains were all obtained from the same sample, sequenced in a study of blood T cell repertoires in COVID-19. Only in-frame clones appear in the TCRdb table, and some are missing; sequencing was by immunoSEQ multiplex PCR. The sample lists 4,000 or so clones, roughly nine tenths occurring once. Sequenced sample: peripheral blood. The source of these receptors is a woman aged 70 to 79 with active COVID-19.

The chain couples TRBV5-1 to TRBJ2-1; 9 nucleotides agree with TRBD1. The CDR3 is 14 amino acids. Germline V CDR1 and CDR2: SGHRS, YFSETQ. V was clipped by 1 base and J by 10 bases; unmatched bases: 6. The CDR3 DNA follows: TGCGCCAGCAGCTTGCAGACAGGGGGGGAAGAGCAGTTCTTC. As protein: CASSLQTGGEEQFF.

The J gene is TRBJ1-2, the V gene TRBV7-2; TRBD1 aligns across 8 bases. The CDR3 covers 13 residues. V lost 4 bases and J lost 6; bases outside the gene matches: 4. Germline CDR1 and CDR2: SGHTA and FQGNSA. CDR3 sequence: CASSSRQGHGYTF. The DNA of the CDR3 is TGTGCCAGCAGCTCCCGACAGGGGCATGGCTACACCTTC.

The chain is built from TRBV27 and TRBJ1-1; a weak D match, TRBD1 (5 bases). CDR3 length: 13 residues. CDR1 MNHEY and CDR2 SMNVEV come from the germline V gene (reference sequence). With 7 bases removed from V and 2 bases from J, the gap between germline ends came to 11 bases. The CDR3 nucleotides are TGTGCCAGCACGGACAATTTCAACACTGAAGCTTTCTTT. Translated, it gives CASTDNFNTEAFF.

The chain uses TRBV30 and TRBJ2-1; 9 bases are a match to TRBD2. Germline V CDR1 and CDR2: GTSNPN, SVGIG (reference sequence). This CDR3 is 16 amino acids long. J was trimmed by 2 bases and V by 3 bases; bases with no gene match: 8. The CDR3 nucleotides are TGTGCCTGGAGATACACCTCTAGCGGGGCCTACAATGAGCAGTTCTTC. Residues: CAWRYTSSGAYNEQFF.

The V gene is TRBV10-2, the J gene TRBJ2-2; weak D call: TRBD2 (5 bases). Trimming stripped 7 bases from V and 6 bases from J, with 9 bases between. The CDR3 sequence is 12 residues long. CDR1 and CDR2 from the germline V gene are WSHSY and SAAADI. The CDR3 reads CASTGSAGELFF. CDR3 coding DNA: TGCGCCAGCACGGGGTCTGCCGGGGAGCTGTTTTTT.

CDR3 protein: CASSTQGDGYTF. CDR3 sequence (DNA): TGTGCCAGCAGCACACAGGGTGATGGCTACACCTTC. The chain joins TRBV11-1 to TRBJ1-2; a weak D match, TRBD1 (6 bases). The length of the CDR3 is 12 residues. Germline CDR1 is SGHAT and CDR2 is FQDESV (reference sequence). V shed 5 bases and J shed 6 bases, with 10 bases lying between them.

In its sample, this clone was seen once. The chain recombines TRBV6-1 with TRBJ1-5; unclear D gene. Trimming pared 3 bases from V and 6 bases from J, leaving 12 bases between. The CDR3 has 14 residues. Germline V gives CDR1 MNHNS, CDR2 SASEGT. CDR3 sequence reads: CASSELDGSQPQHF. In nucleotides, the CDR3 is TGTGCCAGCAGTGAGTTGGACGGGAGTCAGCCCCAGCATTTT.

The chain is built from TRBV7-3 and TRBJ2-1; 9 nucleotides line up with TRBD1. The CDR3 is made up of 14 amino acids. V was pared by 4 bases and J by 6 bases, with 4 bases of the junction left unmatched. CDR1 is SGHTA and CDR2 is FQGTGA in the germline V gene. CDR3 coding DNA: TGTGCCAGCAGCTGGACAGGGGTAGCCAATGAGCAGTTCTTC. This encodes CASSWTGVANEQFF.

The chain is built from TRBV15 and TRBJ1-1; possible D gene TRBD1, 5 bases. The CDR3 runs 15 residues. V lost 2 bases and J lost 0, with 10 bases in between. CDR1 is LNHNV, CDR2 YYDKDF, per germline (reference sequence). The CDR3 loop is CATSRSQGMNTEAFF. CDR3 in DNA: TGTGCCACCAGCAGATCCCAGGGTATGAACACTGAAGCTTTCTTT. The whole variable domain, filled in from reference TRBV15 and TRBJ1-1, reads DAMVIQNPRYQVTQFGKPVTLSCSQTLNHNVMYWYQQKSSQAPKLLFHYYDKDFNNEADTPDNFQSRRPNTSFCFLDIRSPGLGDTAMYLCATSRSQGMNTEAFFGQGTRLTVV.

This clone has only one observation. The chain links TRBV7-2 to TRBJ1-1; D gene ambiguous. Germline V CDR1 and CDR2: SGHTA, FQGNSA. V was trimmed by 2 bases and J by 1 base, leaving 5 bases between them. The CDR3 is 13 residues long. CDR3 sequence: CASSLQENTEAFF. The CDR3 nucleotides are TGTGCCAGCAGCTTACAGGAGAACACTGAAGCTTTCTTT. Full variable domain (remainder filled in from reference TRBV7-2 and TRBJ1-1): GAGVSQSPSNKVTEKGKDVELRCDPISGHTALYWYRQSLGQGLEFLIYFQGNSAPDKSGLPSDRFSAERTGGSVSTLTIQRTQQEDSAVYLCASSLQENTEAFFGQGTRLTVV.

The V gene is TRBV30, the J gene TRBJ2-7, with 14 nucleotides matching TRBD2. The length of the CDR3 is 16 residues. Trimming removed 3 bases from V and 0 bases from J; junction bases left unmatched: 4. Germline lookup yields CDR1 GTSNPN and CDR2 SVGIG (reference sequence). The CDR3 DNA reads as TGTGCCTGGAGAAGACTAGCGGGGGGGCGCTCCTACGAGCAGTACTTC. Amino acids: CAWRRLAGGRSYEQYF.

The rearrangement uses TRBV27 and TRBJ2-2; D is uncertain. The germline CDR1 and CDR2 sequences are MNHEY and SMNVEV (reference sequence). V was pared by 4 bases and J by 6 bases, with 9 bases between. The CDR3 totals 13 residues. As DNA, the CDR3 is TGTGCCAGCAGTTCCACCAGCGCCGGGGAGCTGTTTTTT. Residues: CASSSTSAGELFF.

The V and J genes are TRBV28 and TRBJ2-7, with 9 bases identical to TRBD1. Trimming removed 4 bases from V and 2 bases from J; junction bases left unmatched: 9. There are 16 residues in the CDR3. In germline, CDR1 is MDHEN, CDR2 SYDVKM. The CDR3 region is CASSSSGTGSTYEQYF. The CDR3 DNA follows: TGTGCCAGCAGTTCCTCCGGGACAGGGTCAACCTACGAGCAGTACTTC.

This chain connects TRBV21-1 to TRBJ1-4; TRBD1, as called in the table, went unchecked against the DNA. TRBV21-1 is designated a pseudogene. The CDR3 spans 14 residues. The CDR3 protein is CASENRGRFEKLFF. The CDR3 region has the DNA TGTGCCAGCGAAAACAGGGGGCGGTTTGAAAAACTGTTTTTT.

The chain joins TRBV5-4 to TRBJ2-1; 8 bases match TRBD2. This CDR3 is built from 15 residues. The V segment lost 3 bases and the J segment 3 bases; nucleotides outside the gene matches: 5. The germline CDR1 and CDR2 sequences are SGHNT and YYREEE (reference sequence). CDR3 in amino acids: CASSSLAGNYNEQFF. The CDR3 region has the DNA TGTGCCAGCAGCTCCTTAGCGGGGAACTACAATGAGCAGTTCTTC. The full variable domain, in which reference TRBV5-4 and TRBJ2-1 provide the parts outside the CDR3, is ETGVTQSPTHLIKTRGQQVTLRCSSQSGHNTVSWYQQALGQGPQFIFQYYREEENGRGNFPPRFSGLQFPNYSSELNVNALELDDSALYLCASSSLAGNYNEQFFGPGTRLTVL.